These T cell receptor beta chains were read from a single sample in a study of cytomegalovirus exposure and HLA in healthy donors. Measured with immunoSEQ multiplex PCR; TCRdb has only the in-frame clones, and not every one. The profile covers 100,000 to 150,000 clones, with roughly 81% appearing a single time and approximately 0.99% taken by the ten largest. Sequenced: PBMCs. The source of these receptors is a young woman in good health and CMV-seronegative. The CDR3 runs from the conserved cysteine through the conserved F or W.

CDR3aa,v_gene
CASSSGLAAITDTQYF,TRBV7-9
CASGFRRPGTGVEAFF,TRBV12-5
CASSHAQGAPEAFF,TRBV18
CASSQLQGGRDYNEQFF,TRBV7-9
CASSQGPLAYEQYF,TRBV4-1
CASSLAGDIGELFF,TRBV5-1
CASSPSGRYEQYF,TRBV9
CASSEMGGSAYGYTF,TRBV2
CASSLVTPRAGSNQPQHF,TRBV7-9
CASSFLGELFF,TRBV27
CAWSIGSFYNEQFF,TRBV30
CATSKGGEAVYEQYF,TRBV15